The next 32 T cell receptor beta chains were all read from a single sample in a study of cytomegalovirus exposure and HLA in healthy donors. PCR amplification relied on 60 Vbeta primers (plus 13 Jbeta primers). Sequenced by immunoSEQ multiplex PCR; TCRdb stores in-frame clones only, minus some. The sample contains fewer than 150,000 clones, 82% of which appear only once. Sample: PBMCs. The receptors here all came from a male donor in good health and CMV-seronegative.

This clone appeared a few times. The DNA of the CDR3 is TGTGCCAGCAGTGAAGGCTTTCCCTTCGGCAGGGGCATAGAAGAGACCCAGTACTTC. It encodes CASSEGFPFGRGIEETQYF. The V gene is TRBV6-1, the J gene TRBJ2-5; D may be TRBD1 (6 bases). The CDR3 sequence is 19 residues long. Trimming removed 1 base from V and 3 bases from J, with 24 bases in between. Germline assignment: CDR1 MNHNS and CDR2 SASEGT.

In its sample, this clone was seen a few times. V and J are TRBV4-3 and TRBJ1-5; D unresolved. CDR1 LGHNA and CDR2 YSLEER come from the germline V gene. CDR3 size: 15 residues. Trimming left V 1 base short and J 2 bases short, with 9 bases between. The CDR3 spells CASSQVMSGNQPQHF. The CDR3 nucleotides are TGCGCCAGCAGCCAAGTCATGTCAGGCAATCAGCCCCAGCATTTT.

The V call is TRBV5-1, the J call TRBJ2-3; perhaps TRBD2 as D (7 bases). CDR3 size: 15 residues. The germline CDR1 and CDR2 sequences are SGHRS and YFSETQ. V lost 2 bases and J 0 bases, leaving 10 bases between the germline ends. The CDR3 sequence: CASSFRGGSTDTQYF. The CDR3 DNA sequence: TGCGCCAGCAGCTTTAGGGGGGGCAGCACAGATACGCAGTATTTT.

The chain has TRBV14 and TRBJ2-3, with a tentative D call TRBD2 (6 bases). Trimming stripped 4 bases from V and 5 bases from J, with 16 bases between. Germline V gives CDR1 SGHDN, CDR2 FVKESK. The CDR3 is 15 amino acids. The CDR3 DNA reads as TGTGCCAGCAGCCTCGGGGGTGTGTGGGGAGATACGCAGTATTTT. It encodes CASSLGGVWGDTQYF.

V usage is TRBV2 and J usage is TRBJ2-7; D is possibly TRBD2 (6 bases). V gave up 7 bases and J gave up 0 bases, with 13 bases separating them. Germline loops: CDR1 SNHLY, CDR2 FYNNEI. The CDR3 loop spans 14 amino acids. This CDR3 reads CASNTGLGSYEQYF. The CDR3 DNA reads TGTGCCAGCAATACGGGACTTGGCTCCTACGAGCAGTACTTC.

The rearrangement links TRBV11-2 to TRBJ2-1; TRBD2 agrees at 7 bases. CDR3 size: 15 residues. Unmatched junction bases numbered 9, after V lost 7 bases and J lost 3 bases. The V gene's germline CDR1 is SGHAT and CDR2 FQNNGV. This chain's CDR3 is CASIHAGEVYNEQFF. For the CDR3, the DNA is TGTGCCAGCATCCACGCGGGAGAGGTCTACAATGAGCAGTTCTTC.

The chain employs TRBV21-1 and TRBJ2-1; the table's D call TRBD2 went unverified against the DNA. TRBV21-1 is a recognized pseudogene. CDR3 length: 14 residues. CDR3 sequence reads: CARPGEGADNEQFF. CDR3 sequence (DNA): TGTGCCAGACCCGGGGAAGGTGCCGACAATGAGCAGTTCTTC.

The chain links TRBV27 to TRBJ2-1; 9 bases are a match to TRBD2. Germline CDR1 MNHEY, CDR2 SMNVEV (reference sequence). Trimming cost V 3 bases and J 3 bases; bases outside gene matches: 6. This CDR3 has 16 residues. This chain's CDR3 is CASSFVAGVVYNEQFF. The CDR3, as DNA: TGTGCCAGCAGTTTCGTAGCGGGGGTGGTCTACAATGAGCAGTTCTTC.

V gene TRBV7-9 combines with J gene TRBJ2-1; maybe TRBD2 (6 bases). The germline V gene has CDR1 SEHNR and CDR2 FQNEAQ (reference sequence). The CDR3 spans 15 residues. Trimming removed 3 bases at V and 5 bases at J, with 14 bases between. The chain's CDR3 is CASSFINPGDNEQFF. CDR3 sequence (DNA): TGTGCCAGCAGCTTTATTAATCCGGGGGACAATGAGCAGTTCTTC.

The J gene is TRBJ2-5, the V gene TRBV25-1, with no clear D. CDR1 and CDR2 (germline): MGHDK, SYGVNS. The CDR3 totals 15 residues. The germline V and J ends were trimmed by 5 bases and 4 bases, with 17 bases remaining between them. The CDR3 nucleotides are TGTGCCAGCAGTACCCCCGTCGGTCCCGTAGAGACCCAGTACTTC. Its translation: CASSTPVGPVETQYF.

The chain carries TRBV27 and TRBJ1-4; TRBD1 matches 7 bases. Germline CDR1 is MNHEY and CDR2 is SMNVEV (reference sequence). The CDR3 is 15 amino acids. J lost 0 bases, V lost 10 bases, and 8 bases had no gene match. The CDR3, as DNA: TGTGCCATCCTGACAGGGAGTGCAACTAATGAAAAACTGTTTTTT. Amino acid sequence: CAILTGSATNEKLFF.

V usage is TRBV30 and J usage is TRBJ2-1, with 13 bases lining up with TRBD2. This CDR3 is built from 18 residues. V lost 0 bases, J lost 7 bases, and 12 bases stayed unmatched. The germline V gene encodes CDR1 GTSNPN and CDR2 SVGIG (reference sequence). CDR3 sequence: CAWSVLGGLAGVRNEQFF. Written as DNA, the CDR3 is TGTGCCTGGAGTGTACTAGGCGGACTAGCGGGAGTACGTAATGAGCAGTTCTTC. The variable domain in full, with the rest retrieved from reference TRBV30 and TRBJ2-1, is SQTIHQWPATLVQPVGSPLSLECTVEGTSNPNLYWYRQAAGRGLQLLFYSVGIGQISSEVPQNLSASRPQDRQFILSSKKLLLSDSGFYLCAWSVLGGLAGVRNEQFFGPGTRLTVL.

The V and J genes are TRBV4-1 and TRBJ2-7; possible D gene TRBD2, 6 bases. The CDR3 consists of 15 residues. Germline CDR1 MGHRA, CDR2 YSYEKL. The germline V and J ends were trimmed by 0 bases and 7 bases, with 16 bases remaining between them. The CDR3 bases are TGCGCCAGCAGCCAAGATCCTGGAGGGTATCGGGAGCAGTACTTC. It codes for CASSQDPGGYREQYF.

V gene TRBV11-2 combines with J gene TRBJ2-2, with D unresolved. The CDR3 extends over 15 amino acids. Germline V lookup: CDR1 SGHAT, CDR2 FQNNGV. V lost 7 bases, J lost 0 bases, and 12 bases lay in between. CDR3 DNA sequence: TGTGCCAGCACCGCTGCCCGGGCGAACACCGGGGAGCTGTTTTTT. It specifies CASTAARANTGELFF.

This chain connects TRBV5-1 to TRBJ2-2, with 8 bases that match TRBD2. V shed 4 bases and J 5 bases; nucleotides not matched to a gene: 7. Germline V gives CDR1 SGHRS, CDR2 YFSETQ. The CDR3 is made up of 15 amino acids. The CDR3 reads CASSRSSGRTGELFF. The CDR3 DNA is TGCGCCAGCAGCCGATCTAGCGGGCGAACCGGGGAGCTGTTTTTT. The full variable domain, completed using reference TRBV5-1 and TRBJ2-2, is KAGVTQTPRYLIKTRGQQVTLSCSPISGHRSVSWYQQTPGQGLQFLFEYFSETQRNKGNFPGRFSGRQFSNSRSEMNVSTLELGDSALYLCASSRSSGRTGELFFGEGSRLTVL.

This clone turned up a few times. The chain links TRBV10-3 to TRBJ1-2; maybe TRBD1 (5 bases). This CDR3 is 12 amino acids long. Trimming took off 8 bases at V and 4 bases at J, with 11 bases between the two ends. Germline CDR1 is ENHRY and CDR2 is SYGVKD. This CDR3 is CAIGEGSYGYTF. DNA for the CDR3: TGTGCCATCGGGGAGGGGAGCTATGGCTACACCTTC.

The chain joins TRBV5-6 to TRBJ2-1; the D gene is possibly TRBD2 (6 bases). The germline gives CDR1 SGHDT, CDR2 YYEEEE. Trimming shortened V by 0 bases and J by 2 bases, and 9 bases separated the two germline ends. This CDR3 is 15 amino acids long. The CDR3, as DNA: TGTGCCAGCAGCTTGGCGGGAGACACCTACAATGAGCAGTTCTTC. As protein: CASSLAGDTYNEQFF.

The chain joins TRBV6-6 to TRBJ1-1; D ambiguous. Deletions cut 0 bases from V and 0 bases from J, with 5 bases between. Germline V gene sequence: CDR1 MNHNY, CDR2 SVGAGI (reference sequence). This CDR3 is 14 amino acids long. CDR3 protein: CASSYSQLNTEAFF. The CDR3 coding sequence is TGTGCCAGCAGTTACTCCCAATTGAACACTGAAGCTTTCTTT.

The chain employs TRBV19 and TRBJ1-5; 7 bases line up with TRBD1. V trimming: 5 bases; J trimming: 2 bases; junction bases outside the gene matches: 6. Germline CDR1 and CDR2: LNHDA and SQIVND (reference sequence). The CDR3 runs 15 residues. The chain's CDR3 is CASSLGTAGNQPQHF. CDR3 bases: TGTGCCAGTAGTTTAGGGACAGCAGGCAATCAGCCCCAGCATTTT.

The chain recombines TRBV5-1 with TRBJ1-1, with a tentative D call TRBD1 (5 bases). V shed 1 base and J shed 3 bases, with 13 bases lying between them. The CDR3 sequence is 15 residues long. Germline values: CDR1 SGHRS, CDR2 YFSETQ. CDR3 nucleotides: TGCGCCAGCAGCTTGTTTTTAGGGGTCGACACTGAAGCTTTCTTT. Its protein product is CASSLFLGVDTEAFF.

The rearrangement uses TRBV6-5 and TRBJ1-2, with 7 bases fitting TRBD1. Germline trimming cut 7 bases from V and 0 bases from J; bases unmatched to any gene: 5. CDR3 length: 14 amino acids. Germline-derived CDR1 and CDR2 are MNHEY and SVGAGI. The CDR3 coding sequence is TGTGCCAGCAATGACAGGGCAGCTAACTATGGCTACACCTTC. It codes for CASNDRAANYGYTF.

This rearrangement joins TRBV4-2 to TRBJ1-4, with D tentatively TRBD1 (5 bases). The germline CDR1 and CDR2 sequences are LGHNA and YNFKEQ. V lost 2 bases, J lost 4 bases, and 11 bases lay in between. This CDR3 spans 15 amino acids. The CDR3 region has the DNA TGTGCCAGCAGCCAACAGACAGAATATAATGAAAAACTGTTTTTT. It is translated as CASSQQTEYNEKLFF.

The chain carries TRBV10-3 and TRBJ2-7, with TRBD2 as a possible D gene (6 bases). V lost 2 bases and J 4 bases, leaving 15 bases between the germline ends. Germline V CDR1 and CDR2: ENHRY, SYGVKD. The CDR3 totals 15 residues. The CDR3 DNA sequence: TGTGCCATCAGTGAGCCTGGACTAACCGATTACGAGCAGTACTTC. Translated: CAISEPGLTDYEQYF.

The V and J genes are TRBV4-3 and TRBJ2-7; tentatively, D is TRBD2 (6 bases). The CDR3 is made up of 15 amino acids. CDR1 is LGHNA and CDR2 is YSLEER in the germline V gene. V was trimmed by 3 bases and J by 3 bases, leaving 15 bases between them. CDR3 loop: CASSHLGGEGYEQYF. CDR3 sequence (DNA): TGCGCCAGCAGCCATCTCGGGGGAGAAGGCTACGAGCAGTACTTC.

The chain has TRBV11-3 and TRBJ1-1; D is uncertain. The CDR3 contains 14 residues. Trimming left V 2 bases short and J 6 bases short, with 13 bases between. From germline, CDR1 is SGHNT and CDR2 YENEEA. In nucleotides, the CDR3 is TGTGCCAGCAGCTTAACCGGGGAGGAGGCTGAAGCTTTCTTT. The encoded protein is CASSLTGEEAEAFF.

The rearrangement links TRBV6-1 to TRBJ1-4; D is possibly TRBD1 (5 bases). The CDR3 sequence is 13 residues long. V lost 4 bases to trimming and J lost 8 bases, with 11 bases between them. Germline assignment: CDR1 MNHNS and CDR2 SASEGT. This CDR3 reads CASSAGIREKLFF. For the CDR3, the DNA is TGTGCCAGCAGTGCAGGGATTAGGGAAAAACTGTTTTTT.

J is TRBJ2-7 and V is TRBV7-8, with TRBD1 matching over 8 bases. Germline lookup yields CDR1 SGHVS and CDR2 FQNEAQ. CDR3 length: 13 residues. V lost 3 bases to trimming and J lost 2 bases; unmatched junction nucleotides: 0. DNA for the CDR3: TGTGCCAGCAGCTTGGACAGGGCCTACGAGCAGTACTTC. Translated, it gives CASSLDRAYEQYF. The whole variable domain, filled in from reference TRBV7-8 and TRBJ2-7, reads GAGVSQSPRYKVAKRGQDVALRCDPISGHVSLFWYQQALGQGPEFLTYFQNEAQLDKSGLPSDRFFAERPEGSVSTLKIQRTQQEDSAVYLCASSLDRAYEQYFGPGTRLTVT.

There are a few counts of this clone. J is TRBJ1-5 and V is TRBV5-1; TRBD1 aligns across 8 bases. Germline CDR1 SGHRS, CDR2 YFSETQ. This CDR3 region has 16 residues. J lost 7 bases, V lost 0 bases, and 9 bases had no gene match. This chain's CDR3 is CASSLGTSGGRQPQHF. The DNA for the CDR3 is TGCGCCAGCAGCTTGGGCACGTCAGGGGGCAGGCAGCCCCAGCATTTT.

This clone was recorded a few times. At one end, the junction sequence differs from germline, possibly due to a read error. The rearrangement uses TRBV4-3 and TRBJ1-4, with D tentatively TRBD1 (5 bases). Germline CDR1 reads LGHNA; CDR2 reads YSLEER. This CDR3 spans 14 amino acids. As DNA, the CDR3 is TGCGCCAGCAGCCAAGCCTCTGACAGCTCCCTAACAATTTTT. It specifies CASSQASDSSLTIF.

The V and J genes are TRBV7-9 and TRBJ2-7, with TRBD2 matching over 14 bases. CDR1 is SEHNR, CDR2 FQNEAQ, per germline (reference sequence). With V trimmed by 5 bases and J by 5 bases, 11 bases remained unmatched. This CDR3 is built from 17 residues. The CDR3 nucleotides read TGTGCCAGCAGCCAAGGACTAGCGGGAGGAAGTACGAACGAGCAGTACTTC. It is translated as CASSQGLAGGSTNEQYF.

The chain uses TRBV7-9 and TRBJ2-2; TRBD2 might be the D (5 bases). Trimming shortened V by 11 bases and J by 9 bases, and 13 bases separated the two germline ends. Germline V gene lookup returns CDR1 SEHNR and CDR2 FQNEAQ (reference sequence). The CDR3 contains 11 residues. Here the CDR3 DNA reads TGTGCCGGACTTCGGGAAAGGGAGCTGTTTTTT. This gives the protein CAGLRERELFF.

A single count supports this clone. The chain recombines TRBV6-5 with TRBJ2-7; the match to TRBD2 covers 11 bases. Germline V gene sequence: CDR1 MNHEY, CDR2 SVGAGI. V was clipped by 5 bases and J by 2 bases; unmatched bases: 5. The CDR3 sequence is 15 residues long. CDR3 bases: TGTGCCAGCAGTCACCCTAGCGGGAGGACCTACGAGCAGTACTTC. It yields the protein CASSHPSGRTYEQYF.